These 3 T cell receptor beta chains were all obtained from the same sample, sequenced in a study of T-cell memory formation after mild COVID-19. TCRdb reprocessed the 5' RACE reads with MiXCR, giving one entry per CDR3 protein. The sample has over 15,000 distinct CDR3 sequences; approximately 23% are singletons. Sequenced: PBMCs or a T cell subset sorted from them (not recorded which). The receptors originated from a man younger than 30 who had mild COVID-19 (a few samples of this study predate the infection). Cell type and time point are not known.

This clonotype was recorded many times. The J gene is TRBJ1-1, the V gene TRBV7-6; D ambiguous. The CDR3 covers 16 residues. Germline V gene lookup returns CDR1 SGHVS and CDR2 FNYEAQ. The germline V and J ends were trimmed by 5 bases and 2 bases, with 18 bases remaining between them. For the CDR3, the DNA is TGTGCCAGCAGCCCCTACTGGCTGGGATCAAACACTGAAGCTTTCTTT. This translates into CASSPYWLGSNTEAFF.

The chain uses TRBV7-9 and TRBJ2-5; 7 nucleotides align to TRBD2. There are 15 residues in the CDR3. Trimming took 5 bases from V and 5 from J; bases not matched to a gene: 11. Per germline, CDR1 SEHNR and CDR2 FQNEAQ (reference sequence). CDR3 residues: CASSHRTSWGETQYF. The CDR3 DNA reads TGTGCCAGCAGCCACAGGACTAGTTGGGGGGAGACCCAGTACTTC.

This clonotype was picked up many times. The genes are TRBV6-2 or TRBV6-3 and TRBJ2-1; 11 positions agree with TRBD2. The CDR3 runs to 13 residues. CDR1 MNHEY and CDR2 SVGEGT come from the germline V gene. V was clipped by 11 bases and J by 4 bases; unmatched bases: 4. The CDR3 loop is CASRLAGYNEQFF. The CDR3 DNA reads as TGTGCCTCCAGACTAGCGGGGTACAATGAGCAGTTCTTC.